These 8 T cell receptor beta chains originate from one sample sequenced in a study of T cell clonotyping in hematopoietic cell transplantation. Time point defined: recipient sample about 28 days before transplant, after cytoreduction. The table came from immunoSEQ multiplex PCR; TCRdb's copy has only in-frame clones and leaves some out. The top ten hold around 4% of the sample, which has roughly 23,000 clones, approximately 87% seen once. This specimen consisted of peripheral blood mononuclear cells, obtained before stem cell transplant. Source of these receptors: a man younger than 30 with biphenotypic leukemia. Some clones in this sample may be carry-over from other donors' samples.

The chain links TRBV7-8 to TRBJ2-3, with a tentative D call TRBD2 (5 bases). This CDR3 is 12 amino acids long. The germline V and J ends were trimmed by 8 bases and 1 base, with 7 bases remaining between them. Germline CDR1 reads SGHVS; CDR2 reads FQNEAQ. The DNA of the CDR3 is TGTGCCAGCGCCGGGGGCACAGATACGCAGTATTTT. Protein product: CASAGGTDTQYF. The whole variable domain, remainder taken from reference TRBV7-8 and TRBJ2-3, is GAGVSQSPRYKVAKRGQDVALRCDPISGHVSLFWYQQALGQGPEFLTYFQNEAQLDKSGLPSDRFFAERPEGSVSTLKIQRTQQEDSAVYLCASAGGTDTQYFGPGTRLTVL.

The CDR3 loop reads CASSVGGRREKLFF. As DNA, the CDR3 is TGTGCCAGCAGCGTAGGCGGGCGGCGTGAAAAACTGTTTTTT. The chain is built from TRBV9 and TRBJ1-4; D not certain. Germline V lookup: CDR1 SGDLS, CDR2 YYNGEE. Trimming removed 0 bases from V and 7 bases from J, with 10 bases in between. The CDR3 spans 14 residues.

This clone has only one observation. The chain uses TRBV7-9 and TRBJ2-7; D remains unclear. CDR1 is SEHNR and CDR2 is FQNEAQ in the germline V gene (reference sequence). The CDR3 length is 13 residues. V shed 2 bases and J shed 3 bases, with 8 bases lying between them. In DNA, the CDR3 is TGTGCCAGCAGCTTAACGGGTCTCTACGAGCAGTACTTC. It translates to CASSLTGLYEQYF.

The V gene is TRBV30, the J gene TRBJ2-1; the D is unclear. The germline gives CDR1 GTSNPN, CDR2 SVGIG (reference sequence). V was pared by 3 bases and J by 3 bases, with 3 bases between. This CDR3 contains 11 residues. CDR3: CAWRDYNEQFF. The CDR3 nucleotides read TGTGCCTGGAGGGACTACAATGAGCAGTTCTTC.

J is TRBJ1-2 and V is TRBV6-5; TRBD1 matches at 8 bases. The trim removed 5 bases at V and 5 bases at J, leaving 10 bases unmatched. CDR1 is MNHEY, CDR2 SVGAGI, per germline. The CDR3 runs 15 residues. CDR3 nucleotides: TGTGCCAGCAGTCCGTGGACAGGGAAGGGGTATGGCTACACCTTC. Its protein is CASSPWTGKGYGYTF.

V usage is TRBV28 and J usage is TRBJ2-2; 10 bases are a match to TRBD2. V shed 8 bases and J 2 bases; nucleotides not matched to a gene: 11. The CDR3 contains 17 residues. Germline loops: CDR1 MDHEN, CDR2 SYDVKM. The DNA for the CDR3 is TGTGCCAGCCCCGGGACTAGCGACTACCTTAACACCGGGGAGCTGTTTTTT. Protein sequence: CASPGTSDYLNTGELFF. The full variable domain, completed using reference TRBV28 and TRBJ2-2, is DVKVTQSSRYLVKRTGEKVFLECVQDMDHENMFWYRQDPGLGLRLIYFSYDVKMKEKGDIPEGYSVSREKKERFSLILESASTNQTSMYLCASPGTSDYLNTGELFFGEGSRLTVL.

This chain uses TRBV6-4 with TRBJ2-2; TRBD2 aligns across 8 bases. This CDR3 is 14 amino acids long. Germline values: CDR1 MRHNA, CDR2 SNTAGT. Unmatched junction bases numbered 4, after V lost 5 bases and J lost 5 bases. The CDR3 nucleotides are TGTGCCAGCAGTCGGGAGGGTCCAACCGGGGAGCTGTTTTTT. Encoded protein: CASSREGPTGELFF.

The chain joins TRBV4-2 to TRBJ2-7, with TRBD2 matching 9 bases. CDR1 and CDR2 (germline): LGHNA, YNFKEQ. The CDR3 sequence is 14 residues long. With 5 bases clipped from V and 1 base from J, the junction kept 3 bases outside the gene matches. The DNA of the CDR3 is TGTGCCAGCAGCTATAGCGGGGGTTCCTACGAGCAGTACTTC. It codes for CASSYSGGSYEQYF.